This T cell receptor (beta chain) was observed in a study of cytomegalovirus exposure and HLA in healthy donors. Study-level information: It was reported in a later analysis that the 90 to 150 validation repertoires used the same platform as the approximately 620 first-cohort repertoires. Points from the study as a whole: According to a subsequent analysis, TCR clusters from the first cohort were inclined to appear together in the 90 to 150 validation repertoires. Listed as cytomegalovirus-associated were 150 or so TCR beta chains.

Remarks on this clone: Its antigen is not identified.

Separation from the roughly 670-subject first cohort characterized the roughly 120-subject validation cohort, to which the donors belonged. Clones were read by immunoSEQ multiplex PCR, and TCRdb kept only the in-frame ones, dropping some. The table shows 150,000 to 200,000 clones, with around 82% occurring only once. The specimen sequenced was PBMCs. This TCR derives from a woman between 18 and 29 years old in good health and CMV-seropositive.

CDR3 nucleotides: TGTGCCAGTAGTGGGGGGTTTACTGAAGCTTTCTTT. It codes for CASSGGFTEAFF. The J gene is TRBJ1-1, the V gene TRBV19; perhaps TRBD1 as D (5 bases). V dropped 5 bases and J dropped 5 bases, with 9 bases sitting between them. In germline, CDR1 is LNHDA, CDR2 SQIVND (reference sequence). The CDR3 consists of 12 residues.